The 21 T cell receptor beta chains below were found in one sample sequenced in a study of blood T cells in healthy people across ages. The second PCR ran about 6 to 11 cycles with a sample-barcoded 5' primer and J-beta primers. TCRdb reanalysed the 5' RACE reads using MiXCR and keeps one entry per CDR3 protein. Here the sample spans more than 650,000 distinct CDR3 sequences, about 53% being singletons. The sequenced sample was blood. Receptors originate from a man older than 75 in good health.

This chain links TRBV7-9 with TRBJ2-7, with D possibly matching TRBD2 (6 bases). The end of the DNA is better explained by TRBJ2-5, so the J call may be wrong. The CDR3 sequence is 15 residues long. The germline V gene has CDR1 SEHNR and CDR2 FQNEAQ (reference sequence). The CDR3 DNA follows: TGTGCCAGCAGCTTAAAGCGACTAGAAAAAGAGACCCAGTACTTC. Its translation is CASSLKRLEKETQYF.

This clonotype has just a few counts. V and J are TRBV4-2 and TRBJ2-1; D is ambiguous. This CDR3 is built from 16 residues. Germline loops: CDR1 LGHNA, CDR2 YNFKEQ. Trimming pared 0 bases from V and 0 bases from J, leaving 9 bases between. In DNA form, the CDR3 reads TGTGCCAGCAGCCAAGAATTGTCGGCCTCCTACAATGAGCAGTTCTTC. This gives the protein CASSQELSASYNEQFF.

There are a few counts of this clonotype. The V and J genes are TRBV25-1 and TRBJ2-5, with D maybe TRBD2 (7 bases). V was trimmed by 1 base and J by 0 bases, leaving 12 bases between them. Germline loops: CDR1 MGHDK, CDR2 SYGVNS. CDR3 size: 16 residues. CDR3 sequence reads: CASSESRGGYQETQYF. The CDR3 region has the DNA TGTGCCAGCAGTGAATCCCGCGGGGGCTACCAAGAGACCCAGTACTTC.

The chain joins TRBV2 to TRBJ1-2; 9 bases match TRBD1. Germline CDR1 SNHLY, CDR2 FYNNEI. J was trimmed by 3 bases and V by 10 bases; bases with no gene match: 6. There are 13 residues in the CDR3. The DNA of the CDR3 is TGTGCCATCAAGGGACAGGGCGACTATGGCTACACCTTC. It codes for CAIKGQGDYGYTF.

The chain joins TRBV9 to TRBJ2-1; D might be TRBD1 (5 bases). Germline V gene lookup returns CDR1 SGDLS and CDR2 YYNGEE. The CDR3 is 18 residues long. V shed 0 bases and J shed 9 bases, with 25 bases lying between them. This chain's CDR3 is CASSVALAREQAKGEQFF. In nucleotides, the CDR3 is TGTGCCAGCAGCGTAGCTTTGGCCAGGGAACAGGCCAAGGGTGAGCAGTTCTTC.

The chain carries TRBV2 and TRBJ1-2, with D tentatively TRBD1 (6 bases). There are 13 residues in the CDR3. V was cut by 6 bases and J by 4 bases, with 12 bases left in between. From germline, CDR1 is SNHLY and CDR2 FYNNEI. The DNA of the CDR3 is TGTGCCAGCAGCAGACAGGACTTCTATGGCTACACCTTC. Protein product: CASSRQDFYGYTF.

J is TRBJ2-1 and V is TRBV4-2, with D unclear. The V and J ends lost 1 base and 2 bases respectively, with 12 bases between them. CDR3 size: 16 residues. Germline loops: CDR1 LGHNA, CDR2 YNFKEQ. The chain's CDR3 is CASSQGWRITYNEQFF. CDR3 DNA sequence: TGTGCCAGCAGCCAAGGTTGGCGAATCACCTACAATGAGCAGTTCTTC.

This rearrangement joins TRBV11-3 to TRBJ2-1, with TRBD2 identical over 10 bases. Trimming took 1 base from V and 0 from J; bases not matched to a gene: 6. Germline V gene lookup returns CDR1 SGHNT and CDR2 YENEEA. This CDR3 is built from 18 residues. The CDR3 DNA follows: TGTGCCAGCAGCTTAGGAGCGGGAGGGACGAGCTCCTACAATGAGCAGTTCTTC. It yields the protein CASSLGAGGTSSYNEQFF.

This clonotype was counted between two and nine times. The chain combines TRBV21-1 with TRBJ1-3; TRBD1, the table's D call, lacks a check against the DNA. TRBV21-1 is labeled a pseudogene. This CDR3 has 17 amino acids. CDR3 loop: CASRWKGRDRAGNTIYF. In DNA, the CDR3 is TGTGCCAGCAGGTGGAAGGGCCGGGACAGGGCTGGAAACACCATATATTTT.

The chain joins TRBV3-1 to TRBJ1-2; D is possibly TRBD1 (6 bases). The V end lost 4 bases, the J end lost 8 bases, and 17 bases lay between the germline ends. Per germline, CDR1 LGHDT and CDR2 YNNKEL (reference sequence). The length of the CDR3 is 14 residues. Here the CDR3 reads CASSRTGAGAGYTF. The CDR3 DNA reads as TGTGCCAGCAGCCGTACCGGAGCAGGGGCCGGCTACACCTTC. The whole variable domain, remainder taken from reference TRBV3-1 and TRBJ1-2, is DTAVSQTPKYLVTQMGNDKSIKCEQNLGHDTMYWYKQDSKKFLKIMFSYNNKELIINETVPNRFSPKSPDKAHLNLHINSLELGDSAVYFCASSRTGAGAGYTFGSGTRLTVV.

The rearrangement joins TRBV24-1 to TRBJ2-2; 7 nucleotides line up with TRBD2. The CDR3 length is 16 residues. CDR1 and CDR2 (germline): KGHDR, SFDVKD. J gave up 5 bases and V 0 bases, and 5 bases lay outside the gene matches. The CDR3 reads CATSDLSSGQTGELFF. CDR3 sequence (DNA): TGTGCCACCAGTGATTTGAGTAGCGGGCAAACCGGGGAGCTGTTTTTT.

The chain employs TRBV27 and TRBJ2-7; a possible D gene is TRBD2 (5 bases). V lost 3 bases to trimming and J lost 1 base, with 19 bases between them. There are 17 residues in the CDR3. Germline values: CDR1 MNHEY, CDR2 SMNVEV (reference sequence). The CDR3 loop is CASSFRRGMDRSYEQYF. As DNA, the CDR3 is TGTGCCAGCAGTTTCCGAAGAGGGATGGACCGGTCCTACGAGCAGTACTTC.

J is TRBJ2-5 and V is TRBV21-1; the table assigns TRBD1, which was not confirmed against the DNA. TRBV21-1 corresponds to a pseudogene. This CDR3 spans 17 amino acids. The CDR3 nucleotides are TGTGCCAGCAGCAAGTTTGTCGACAGGGGGGTGGCAAAGACCCAGTACTTC. This codes for CASSKFVDRGVAKTQYF.

This clonotype was recorded a few times. The CDR3 region is CSVDGPGLTYEQYF. CDR3 nucleotide sequence: TGCAGCGTTGATGGACCGGGACTCACCTACGAGCAGTACTTC. The genes are TRBV29-1 and TRBJ2-7; maybe TRBD2 (6 bases). The CDR3 extends over 14 amino acids. The V end lost 3 bases, the J end lost 2 bases, and 14 bases lay between the germline ends. Germline V gene lookup returns CDR1 SQVTM and CDR2 ANQGSEA.

The rearrangement uses TRBV7-2 and TRBJ2-7; D unresolved. Trimming stripped 5 bases from V and 4 bases from J, with 9 bases between. CDR3 length: 12 amino acids. Germline CDR1 SGHTA, CDR2 FQGNSA. The CDR3 DNA follows: TGTGCCAGCAGCCCAATGGGTTACGAGCAGTACTTC. Protein product: CASSPMGYEQYF.

The J gene is TRBJ1-5, the V gene TRBV24-1; a weak D match, TRBD1 (6 bases). The CDR3 is 15 residues long. CDR1 and CDR2 from the germline V gene are KGHDR and SFDVKD. Trimming cost V 4 bases and J 6 bases, with 15 bases left between them. CDR3 amino acids: CATSEGQENGQPQHF. For the CDR3, the DNA is TGTGCCACCAGTGAGGGACAAGAGAATGGTCAGCCCCAGCATTTT.

The chain couples TRBV20-1 to TRBJ2-3, with TRBD1 matching 8 bases. V lost 1 base to trimming and J lost 14 bases; unmatched junction nucleotides: 17. This CDR3 contains 15 residues. Per germline, CDR1 DFQATT and CDR2 SNEGSKA (reference sequence). The CDR3 sequence is CSARVSGQGRRDAYF. CDR3 bases: TGCAGTGCTAGAGTCTCAGGACAGGGTCGGAGAGACGCGTATTTT.

This chain connects TRBV20-1 to TRBJ1-6, with a tentative D call TRBD1 (6 bases). Between the trimmed V and J ends, which lost 0 bases and 3 bases, there was a span of 12 bases. This CDR3 contains 16 residues. Germline V gives CDR1 DFQATT, CDR2 SNEGSKA (reference sequence). Here the CDR3 DNA reads TGCAGTGCTAGAGATCACAGGGAGAACTATAATTCACCCCTCCACTTT. Translated, it gives CSARDHRENYNSPLHF.

This chain connects TRBV10-3 to TRBJ2-1; TRBD2 aligns across 12 bases. V shed 5 bases and J 5 bases; nucleotides not matched to a gene: 4. This CDR3 spans 15 amino acids. Germline V gene lookup returns CDR1 ENHRY and CDR2 SYGVKD. The CDR3 protein is CAISTRLAGDNEQFF. The CDR3 DNA reads as TGTGCCATCAGTACACGACTAGCGGGAGACAATGAGCAGTTCTTC.

V is TRBV27 and J is TRBJ2-1; the match to TRBD2 covers 7 bases. Germline CDR1 and CDR2: MNHEY and SMNVEV (reference sequence). This CDR3 has 15 amino acids. After removal of 4 bases from V and 3 bases from J, the junction contained 6 bases not matched to a gene. CDR3 DNA sequence: TGTGCCAGCAGTTCGGGGGGAGGGGTCTACAATGAGCAGTTCTTC. Amino acid sequence: CASSSGGGVYNEQFF.

This chain links TRBV29-1 with TRBJ2-1, with 7 bases matching TRBD1. Trimming took 0 bases from V and 10 from J; bases not matched to a gene: 15. This CDR3 has 16 amino acids. CDR1 is SQVTM and CDR2 is ANQGSEA in the germline V gene. CDR3 in DNA: TGCAGCGTTGAAGATCGTGGCCGACAGAGACAGGGCGAGCAGTTCTTC. Amino acids: CSVEDRGRQRQGEQFF.